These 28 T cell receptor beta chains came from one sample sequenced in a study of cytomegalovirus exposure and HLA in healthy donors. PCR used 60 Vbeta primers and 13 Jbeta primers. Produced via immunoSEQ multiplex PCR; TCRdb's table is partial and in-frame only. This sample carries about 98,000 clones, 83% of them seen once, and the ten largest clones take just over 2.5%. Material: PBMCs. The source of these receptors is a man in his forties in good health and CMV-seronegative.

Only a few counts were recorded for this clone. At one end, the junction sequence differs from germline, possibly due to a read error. Written as DNA, the CDR3 is TGTTCCAGCAGCAAGGCGGGGGGCGACTATGGCTACACCTTC. It yields the protein CSSSKAGGDYGYTF. The chain couples TRBV7-9 to TRBJ1-2, with a possible D match to TRBD1 (6 bases). Germline V gene sequence: CDR1 SEHNR, CDR2 FQNEAQ (reference sequence). The CDR3 runs 14 residues.

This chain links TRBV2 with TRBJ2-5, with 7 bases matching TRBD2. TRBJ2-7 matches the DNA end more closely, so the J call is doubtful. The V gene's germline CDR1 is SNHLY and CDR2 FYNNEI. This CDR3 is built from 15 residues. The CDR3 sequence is CASSRDYVLIYEQYF. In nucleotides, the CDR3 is TGTGCCAGCAGCCGGGACTACGTGCTAATATACGAGCAGTACTTC.

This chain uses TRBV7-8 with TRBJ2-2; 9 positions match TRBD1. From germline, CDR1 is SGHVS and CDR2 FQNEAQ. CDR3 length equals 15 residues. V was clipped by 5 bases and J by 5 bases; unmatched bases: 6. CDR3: CASSAGQGSTGELFF. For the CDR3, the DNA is TGTGCCAGCAGCGCCGGACAGGGGAGTACCGGGGAGCTGTTTTTT.

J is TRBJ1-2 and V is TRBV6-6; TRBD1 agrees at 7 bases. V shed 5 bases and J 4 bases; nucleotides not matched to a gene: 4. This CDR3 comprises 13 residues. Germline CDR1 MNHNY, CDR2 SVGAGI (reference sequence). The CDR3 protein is CASSQGTVYGYTF. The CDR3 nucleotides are TGTGCCAGCAGTCAAGGGACAGTCTATGGCTACACCTTC.

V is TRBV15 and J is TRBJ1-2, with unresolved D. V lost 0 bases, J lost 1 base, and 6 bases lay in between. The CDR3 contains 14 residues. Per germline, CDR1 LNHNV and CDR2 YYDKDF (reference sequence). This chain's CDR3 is CATSRDPLNYGYTF. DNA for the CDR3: TGTGCCACCAGCAGAGATCCCCTTAACTATGGCTACACCTTC.

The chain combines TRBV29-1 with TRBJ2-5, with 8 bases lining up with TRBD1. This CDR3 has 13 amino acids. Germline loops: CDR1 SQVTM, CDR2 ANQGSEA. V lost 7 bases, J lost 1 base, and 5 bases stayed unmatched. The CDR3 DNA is TGCAGCGCTGGACAGGGAGGCCAAGAGACCCAGTACTTC. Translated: CSAGQGGQETQYF.

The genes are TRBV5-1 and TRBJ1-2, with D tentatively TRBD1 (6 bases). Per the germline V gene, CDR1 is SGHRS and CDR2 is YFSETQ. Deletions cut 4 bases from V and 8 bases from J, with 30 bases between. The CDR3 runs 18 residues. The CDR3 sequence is CASSGIQGFPSPPDGYTF. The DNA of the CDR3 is TGCGCCAGCAGCGGAATACAGGGTTTTCCTTCCCCTCCTGACGGCTACACCTTC.

In DNA, the CDR3 is TGTGCCAGCAGTGCTAGCGGGGGGTGGGACAATGAGCAGTTCTTC. Encoded protein: CASSASGGWDNEQFF. J is TRBJ2-1 and V is TRBV6-1, with 11 nucleotides matching TRBD2. J was trimmed by 5 bases and V by 4 bases; bases with no gene match: 4. Germline V gene data show CDR1 as MNHNS and CDR2 as SASEGT. CDR3 length: 15 residues.

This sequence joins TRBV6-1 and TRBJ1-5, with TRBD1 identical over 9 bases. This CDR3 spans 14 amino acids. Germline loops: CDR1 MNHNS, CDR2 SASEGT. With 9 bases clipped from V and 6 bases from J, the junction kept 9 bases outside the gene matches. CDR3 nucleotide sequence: TGTGCCAGTCTTCCGGGACAGGGTGTTCAGCCCCAGCATTTT. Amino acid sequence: CASLPGQGVQPQHF.

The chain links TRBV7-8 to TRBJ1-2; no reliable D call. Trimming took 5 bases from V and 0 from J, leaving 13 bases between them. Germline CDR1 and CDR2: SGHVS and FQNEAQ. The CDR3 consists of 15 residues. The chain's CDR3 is CASSPRTGTNYGYTF. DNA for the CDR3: TGTGCCAGCAGCCCTAGGACGGGGACTAACTATGGCTACACCTTC.

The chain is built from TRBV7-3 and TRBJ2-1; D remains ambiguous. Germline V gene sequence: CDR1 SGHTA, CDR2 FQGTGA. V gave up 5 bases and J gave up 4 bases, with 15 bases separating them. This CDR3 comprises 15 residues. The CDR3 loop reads CASSLELTPYNEQFF. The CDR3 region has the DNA TGTGCCAGCAGCCTCGAACTTACCCCTTACAATGAGCAGTTCTTC. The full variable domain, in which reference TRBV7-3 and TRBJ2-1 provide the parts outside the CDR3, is GAGVSQTPSNKVTEKGKYVELRCDPISGHTALYWYRQSLGQGPEFLIYFQGTGAADDSGLPNDRFFAVRPEGSVSTLKIQRTERGDSAVYLCASSLELTPYNEQFFGPGTRLTVL.

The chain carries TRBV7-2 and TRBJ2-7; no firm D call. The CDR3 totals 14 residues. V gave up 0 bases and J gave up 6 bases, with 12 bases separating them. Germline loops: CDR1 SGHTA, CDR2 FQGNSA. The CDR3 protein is CASSLARTRGEQYF. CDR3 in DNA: TGTGCCAGCAGCTTAGCAAGAACAAGAGGCGAGCAGTACTTC.

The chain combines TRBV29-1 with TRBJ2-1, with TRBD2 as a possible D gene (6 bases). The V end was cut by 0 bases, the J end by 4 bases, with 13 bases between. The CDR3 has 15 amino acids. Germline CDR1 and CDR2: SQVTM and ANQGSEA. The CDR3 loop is CSVEDPNGSYNEQFF. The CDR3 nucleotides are TGCAGCGTTGAAGATCCCAACGGGAGTTACAATGAGCAGTTCTTC.

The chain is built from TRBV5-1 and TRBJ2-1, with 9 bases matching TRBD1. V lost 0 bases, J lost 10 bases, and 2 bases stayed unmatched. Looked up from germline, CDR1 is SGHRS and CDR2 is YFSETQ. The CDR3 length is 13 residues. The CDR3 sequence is CASSLGTGGEQFF. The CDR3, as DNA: TGCGCCAGCAGCTTGGGAACAGGGGGCGAGCAGTTCTTC. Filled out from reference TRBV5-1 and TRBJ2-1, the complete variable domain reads KAGVTQTPRYLIKTRGQQVTLSCSPISGHRSVSWYQQTPGQGLQFLFEYFSETQRNKGNFPGRFSGRQFSNSRSEMNVSTLELGDSALYLCASSLGTGGEQFFGPGTRLTVL.

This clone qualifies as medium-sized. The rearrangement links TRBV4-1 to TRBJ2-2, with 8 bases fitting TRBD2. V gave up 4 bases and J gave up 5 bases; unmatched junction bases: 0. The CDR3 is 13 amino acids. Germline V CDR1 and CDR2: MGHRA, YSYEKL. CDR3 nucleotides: TGCGCCAGCAGCCCGGGGGGGACCGGGGAGCTGTTTTTT. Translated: CASSPGGTGELFF.

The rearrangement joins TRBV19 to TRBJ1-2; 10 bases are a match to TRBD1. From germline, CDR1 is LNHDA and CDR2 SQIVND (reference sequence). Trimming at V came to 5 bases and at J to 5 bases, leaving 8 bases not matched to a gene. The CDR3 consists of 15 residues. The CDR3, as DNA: TGTGCCAGTAGTGGGGGGACAGGGGAGAGGTATGGCTACACCTTC. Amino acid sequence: CASSGGTGERYGYTF.

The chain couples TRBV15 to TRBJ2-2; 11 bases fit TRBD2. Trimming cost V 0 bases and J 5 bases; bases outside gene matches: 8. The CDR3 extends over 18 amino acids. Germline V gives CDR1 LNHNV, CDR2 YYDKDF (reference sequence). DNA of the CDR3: TGTGCCACCAGCAGAGATAGATCCGGGACTAGCGGAACCGGGGAGCTGTTTTTT. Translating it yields CATSRDRSGTSGTGELFF.

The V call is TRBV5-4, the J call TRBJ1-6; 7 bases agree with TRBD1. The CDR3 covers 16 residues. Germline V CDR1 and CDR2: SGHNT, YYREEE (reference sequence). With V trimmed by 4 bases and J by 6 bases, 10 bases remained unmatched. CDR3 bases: TGTGCCAGCAGCCGGAGGTCGGGACAGACTAATTCACCCCTCCACTTT. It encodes CASSRRSGQTNSPLHF.

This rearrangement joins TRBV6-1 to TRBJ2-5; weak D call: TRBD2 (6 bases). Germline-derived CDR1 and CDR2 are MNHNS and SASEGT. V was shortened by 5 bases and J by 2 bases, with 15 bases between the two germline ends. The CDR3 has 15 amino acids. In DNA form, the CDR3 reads TGTGCCAGCAGTACCGGGGGTAATAGTCAAGAGACCCAGTACTTC. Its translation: CASSTGGNSQETQYF.

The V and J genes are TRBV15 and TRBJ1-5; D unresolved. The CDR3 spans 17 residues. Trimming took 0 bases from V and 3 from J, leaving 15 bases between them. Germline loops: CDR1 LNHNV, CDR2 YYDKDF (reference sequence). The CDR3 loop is CATSRDPTGNTNQPQHF. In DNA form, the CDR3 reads TGTGCCACCAGCAGAGACCCAACGGGGAACACCAATCAGCCCCAGCATTTT. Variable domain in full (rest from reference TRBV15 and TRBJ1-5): DAMVIQNPRYQVTQFGKPVTLSCSQTLNHNVMYWYQQKSSQAPKLLFHYYDKDFNNEADTPDNFQSRRPNTSFCFLDIRSPGLGDTAMYLCATSRDPTGNTNQPQHFGDGTRLSIL.

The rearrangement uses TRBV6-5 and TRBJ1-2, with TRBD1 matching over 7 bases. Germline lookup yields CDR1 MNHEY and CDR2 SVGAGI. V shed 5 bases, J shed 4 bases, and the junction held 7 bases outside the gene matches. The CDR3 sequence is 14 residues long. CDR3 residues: CASSRTGDSYGYTF. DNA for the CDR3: TGTGCCAGCAGTCGGACAGGCGACTCCTATGGCTACACCTTC.

The CDR3 here is CASSLSRGGRETQYF. The CDR3 bases are TGTGCCAGCAGCCTCAGCCGGGGGGGCAGAGAGACCCAGTACTTC. This sequence joins TRBV7-2 and TRBJ2-5; TRBD2 matches 8 bases. Germline V gene lookup returns CDR1 SGHTA and CDR2 FQGNSA. The V segment lost 5 bases and the J segment 4 bases; nucleotides outside the gene matches: 9. The length of the CDR3 is 15 residues.

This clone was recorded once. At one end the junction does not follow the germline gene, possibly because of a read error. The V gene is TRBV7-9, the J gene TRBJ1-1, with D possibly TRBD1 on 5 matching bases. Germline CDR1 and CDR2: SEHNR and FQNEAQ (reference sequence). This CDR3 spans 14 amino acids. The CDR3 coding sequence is TGTTCCAGCAGCTTAGGGGAGTGGGGCACTGAAGCTTTCTTT. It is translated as CSSSLGEWGTEAFF.

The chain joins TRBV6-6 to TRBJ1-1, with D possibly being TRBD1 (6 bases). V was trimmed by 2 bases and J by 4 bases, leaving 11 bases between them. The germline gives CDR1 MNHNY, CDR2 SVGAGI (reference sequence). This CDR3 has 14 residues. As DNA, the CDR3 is TGTGCCAGCAGTTACCGTCACAGGGCCACTGAAGCTTTCTTT. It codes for CASSYRHRATEAFF.

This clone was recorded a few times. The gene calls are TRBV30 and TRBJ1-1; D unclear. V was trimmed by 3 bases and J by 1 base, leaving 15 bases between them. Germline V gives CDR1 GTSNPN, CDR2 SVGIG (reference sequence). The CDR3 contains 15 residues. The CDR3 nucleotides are TGTGCCTGGAGCCCTCTTTGGGCTGGGAACACTGAAGCTTTCTTT. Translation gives CAWSPLWAGNTEAFF.

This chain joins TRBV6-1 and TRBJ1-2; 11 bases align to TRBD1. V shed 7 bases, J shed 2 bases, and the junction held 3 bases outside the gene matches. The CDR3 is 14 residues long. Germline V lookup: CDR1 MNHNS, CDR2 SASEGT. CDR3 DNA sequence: TGTGCCAGCATCGGGACAGGGGGAAACTATGGCTACACCTTC. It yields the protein CASIGTGGNYGYTF.

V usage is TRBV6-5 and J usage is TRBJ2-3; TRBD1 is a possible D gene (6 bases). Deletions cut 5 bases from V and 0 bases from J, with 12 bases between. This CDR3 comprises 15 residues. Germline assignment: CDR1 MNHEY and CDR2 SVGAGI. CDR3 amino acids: CASSTGFPSTDTQYF. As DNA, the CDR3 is TGTGCCAGCAGTACAGGGTTCCCTAGCACAGATACGCAGTATTTT.

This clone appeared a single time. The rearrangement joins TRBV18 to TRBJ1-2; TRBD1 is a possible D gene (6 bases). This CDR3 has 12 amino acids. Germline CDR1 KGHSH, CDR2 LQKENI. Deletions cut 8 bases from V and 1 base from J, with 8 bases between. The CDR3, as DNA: TGTGCCAGCCGGGACAATAACTATGGCTACACCTTC. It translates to CASRDNNYGYTF.